This is a list of T cell receptor beta chains from one sample in a study of siplizumab effects on memory and regulatory T cells. Sequenced by immunoSEQ multiplex PCR; TCRdb stores in-frame clones only, minus some. The sample records roughly 97,000 clones, about 93% being singletons. Sequenced input: Tregs sorted from blood. The receptor set was obtained from a human donor in good health. The CDR3 runs from the conserved cysteine through the conserved F or W. The D gene is left open where the match is weak. Clone size appears in some rows only: once, few, many, or a class for an expanded clone.

J: TRBJ1-2; V: TRBV30; size: .; D: .; DNA: TGTGCCTGGAGTGTACGCTTCGGACCGCTCCTATATGGCTACACCTTC; CDR3: CAWSVRFGPLLYGYTF
J: TRBJ2-7; V: TRBV11-2; size: .; D: .; DNA: TGTGCCAGCAGCACCCAGGCTGGAGGGGAGCAGTACTTC; CDR3: CASSTQAGGEQYF
J: TRBJ2-7; V: TRBV7-9; size: .; D: TRBD1; DNA: TGTGCCAGCAGCCCCAGACCACTGGGACAGGGATCTTACGAGCAGTACTTC; CDR3: CASSPRPLGQGSYEQYF
J: TRBJ1-1; V: TRBV5-6; size: .; D: TRBD1; DNA: TGTGCCAGCAGCTTCAGGGGGTCCATGAACACTGAAGCTTTCTTT; CDR3: CASSFRGSMNTEAFF
J: TRBJ1-4; V: TRBV4-2; size: .; D: .; DNA: TGTGCCAGCAGCCAAAGACAGCAAAATGAAAAACTGTTTTTT; CDR3: CASSQRQQNEKLFF
J: TRBJ2-7; V: TRBV12-5; size: .; D: .; DNA: TGTGCTAGTGCCACCCGAGGGGATACCTACGAGCAGTACTTC; CDR3: CASATRGDTYEQYF
J: TRBJ1-4; V: TRBV19; size: .; D: .; DNA: TGTGCCAGTAGGGGTTCTGGCGAAAAACTGTTTTTT; CDR3: CASRGSGEKLFF
J: TRBJ2-1; V: TRBV4-2; size: .; D: TRBD2; DNA: TGTGCCAGCAGCTTTACTAGCGGGGGCCCTCATGAGCAGTTCTTC; CDR3: CASSFTSGGPHEQFF
J: TRBJ2-1; V: TRBV9; size: .; D: TRBD1; DNA: TGTGCCAGCAGCGGGAAGGACAGGATCCATGAGCAGTTCTTC; CDR3: CASSGKDRIHEQFF
J: TRBJ1-2; V: TRBV27; size: .; D: .; DNA: TGTGCCAGCAGTTTGTCACCAGTCTACGGCTACACCTTC; CDR3: CASSLSPVYGYTF
J: TRBJ2-3; V: TRBV21-1; size: .; D: .; DNA: TGTGCCAGCACCACTGACCGACTAGCGGGCTGCACAGATACGCAGTATTTT; CDR3: CASTTDRLAGCTDTQYF
J: TRBJ2-7; V: TRBV19; size: .; D: .; DNA: TGTGCCAGTAGCCGACGGACCGAATCCTACGAGCAGTACTTC; CDR3: CASSRRTESYEQYF
J: TRBJ2-7; V: TRBV19; size: .; D: .; DNA: TGTGCCAGTAGTATCAGTACCCTCTACGAGCAGTACTTC; CDR3: CASSISTLYEQYF
J: TRBJ2-1; V: TRBV7-3; size: .; D: TRBD1; DNA: TGTGCCAGCAGCGGACAGGGTTCCGTGATAGATGAGCAGTTCTTC; CDR3: CASSGQGSVIDEQFF
J: TRBJ1-2; V: TRBV11-3; size: .; D: .; DNA: TGTGCCAGCAGCTTAAGTCCAGGGGACGACTATGGCTACACCTTC; CDR3: CASSLSPGDDYGYTF
J: TRBJ2-2; V: TRBV19; size: once; D: TRBD2; DNA: TGTGCCAGTAGTTTAGGACTAGCGGGGGCCCCAAACACCGGGGAGCTGTTTTTT; CDR3: CASSLGLAGAPNTGELFF
J: TRBJ1-2; V: TRBV11-3; size: .; D: .; DNA: TGTGCCAGCAGCTTAGATCCAGGTGGCTACACCTTC; CDR3: CASSLDPGGYTF
J: TRBJ2-7; V: TRBV29-1; size: .; D: .; DNA: TGCAGCGTTTCAACGTCGTTGGGGTGGGGGGCGGACGAGCAGTACTTC; CDR3: CSVSTSLGWGADEQYF
J: TRBJ2-3; V: TRBV28; size: .; D: .; DNA: TGTGCCAGCAGTTTTGTGGGCGGGGCGGCTTTCGATACGCAGTATTTT; CDR3: CASSFVGGAAFDTQYF
J: TRBJ2-5; V: TRBV20-1; size: .; D: .; DNA: TGCAGTGCTAGCCACGCGGAGACCCAGTACTTC; CDR3: CSASHAETQYF
J: TRBJ2-1; V: TRBV30; size: .; D: .; DNA: TGTGCCTGGAGTGTATACTACAATGAGCAGTTCTTC; CDR3: CAWSVYYNEQFF
J: TRBJ1-5; V: TRBV6-1; size: .; D: .; DNA: TGTGCCAGCAGTGCGGAGAGGAGTAGGGGTCAGCCCCAGCATTTT; CDR3: CASSAERSRGQPQHF
J: TRBJ2-3; V: TRBV19; size: .; D: TRBD2; DNA: TGTGCCAGTAGTATTCTAGCGGGGGTGGCAGATACGCAGTATTTT; CDR3: CASSILAGVADTQYF
J: TRBJ1-4; V: TRBV6-6; size: .; D: .; DNA: TGTGCCAGCAGTTCTCGACGGACAACTAATGAAAAACTGTTTTTT; CDR3: CASSSRRTTNEKLFF
J: TRBJ2-7; V: TRBV2; size: .; D: .; DNA: TGTGCCAGCAGTGACTGGGGGGCCTACGAGCAGTACTTC; CDR3: CASSDWGAYEQYF
J: TRBJ1-1; V: TRBV6-5; size: .; D: TRBD1; DNA: TGTGCCAGCAGTCCCCCGGGACAGCTGGCTTTCTTT; CDR3: CASSPPGQLAFF
J: TRBJ1-1; V: TRBV5-1; size: .; D: .; DNA: TGCGCCAGCAGCTTGGGGCCGGTGAACACTGAAGCTTTCTTT; CDR3: CASSLGPVNTEAFF
J: TRBJ1-1; V: TRBV5-1; size: few; D: .; DNA: TGCGCCAGCAGTCGTGACACTGAAGCTTTCTTT; CDR3: CASSRDTEAFF
J: TRBJ2-1; V: TRBV11-2; size: .; D: .; DNA: TGTGCCAGCAGCTTTGTGTTCAATGAGCAGTTCTTC; CDR3: CASSFVFNEQFF
J: TRBJ2-3; V: TRBV6-1; size: .; D: TRBD2; DNA: TGTGCCAGCAGTGGAGGACTAGCGGGGGGCCCTAACACAGATACGCAGTATTTT; CDR3: CASSGGLAGGPNTDTQYF
J: TRBJ2-3; V: TRBV7-9; size: .; D: TRBD2; DNA: TGTGCCAGCAGCTTACAGGGAGGGTGGAGACGGACAGATACGCAGTATTTT; CDR3: CASSLQGGWRRTDTQYF
J: TRBJ1-6; V: TRBV14; size: .; D: TRBD1; DNA: TGTGCCAGCAGCCCGTGGACAGGGAGCAATTCACCCCTCCACTTT; CDR3: CASSPWTGSNSPLHF
J: TRBJ2-1; V: TRBV7-9; size: .; D: .; DNA: TGTGCCAGCAGCTTAGTGACAGGATGGAGCAATGAGCAGTTCTTC; CDR3: CASSLVTGWSNEQFF
J: TRBJ2-6; V: TRBV30; size: .; D: .; DNA: TGTGCCTGGACTGGACCTGGGGCCAACGTCCTGACTTTC; CDR3: CAWTGPGANVLTF
J: TRBJ1-6; V: TRBV7-3; size: .; D: TRBD1; DNA: TGTGCCAGCAGCCTACAGGGGCAGGGTAATTCACCCCTCCACTTT; CDR3: CASSLQGQGNSPLHF
J: TRBJ1-1; V: TRBV30; size: many; D: .; DNA: TGTGCCTGGAGTGTATCTCTGGGTGGGAACACTGAAGCTTTCTTT; CDR3: CAWSVSLGGNTEAFF
J: TRBJ2-7; V: TRBV11-2; size: .; D: TRBD2; DNA: TGTGCCAGCAGCTTAGGCCCTAGCGGGGGACATTCCTACGAGCAGTACTTC; CDR3: CASSLGPSGGHSYEQYF
J: TRBJ1-2; V: TRBV19; size: .; D: .; DNA: TGTGCCAGTACCGTTGGGGGTACTCCTAACTATGGCTACACCTTC; CDR3: CASTVGGTPNYGYTF
J: TRBJ1-3; V: TRBV6-5; size: .; D: .; DNA: TGTGCCAGCAGGGAATCCTCTGGAAACACCATATATTTT; CDR3: CASRESSGNTIYF
J: TRBJ2-7; V: TRBV7-9; size: .; D: .; DNA: TGTGCCAGCAGCTTAGCGTCAGTTTCCTACGAGCAGTACTTC; CDR3: CASSLASVSYEQYF
J: TRBJ2-5; V: TRBV10-3; size: .; D: TRBD2; DNA: TGTGCCATCAGTGGGACTAGCGGGAGGGCCTTGGAGACCCAGTACTTC; CDR3: CAISGTSGRALETQYF
J: TRBJ1-1; V: TRBV5-1; size: .; D: .; DNA: TGCGCCAGCAGCTTGGATGGCAGGGGTACTGAAGCTTTCTTT; CDR3: CASSLDGRGTEAFF
J: TRBJ2-5; V: TRBV7-3; size: .; D: TRBD2; DNA: TGTGCCAGCAGCCTGACTAGCGCAGAGACCCAGTACTTC; CDR3: CASSLTSAETQYF
J: TRBJ1-2; V: TRBV27; size: .; D: .; DNA: TGTGCCAGCAGCCCACGTCTAACCGGGGGGGCGGTTGGCTACACCTTC; CDR3: CASSPRLTGGAVGYTF
J: TRBJ2-1; V: TRBV5-1; size: .; D: .; DNA: TGCGCCAGCACCCTCACGACTCGCAATGAGCAGTTCTTC; CDR3: CASTLTTRNEQFF
J: TRBJ2-1; V: TRBV30; size: .; D: .; DNA: TGTGCCTGGAGTGACGGGGGGCCAAAACGGTTCTTC; CDR3: CAWSDGGPKRFF
J: TRBJ2-7; V: TRBV9; size: .; D: TRBD1; DNA: TGTGCCAGCTCCCGGGACAGGAGCTACGAGCAGTACTTC; CDR3: CASSRDRSYEQYF
J: TRBJ1-2; V: TRBV6-1; size: .; D: .; DNA: TGTGCCAGCAGGACAGCCTATGGCTACACCTTC; CDR3: CASRTAYGYTF
J: TRBJ2-7; V: TRBV5-1; size: .; D: TRBD1; DNA: TGCGCCAGCAGCTTAGGGGACAGAGGCGAGCAGTACTTC; CDR3: CASSLGDRGEQYF
J: TRBJ1-1; V: TRBV14; size: .; D: .; DNA: TGTGCCAGCAGCCAAGACGTCTCCAGGGGACGGAGTTGGAACACTGAAGCTTTCTTT; CDR3: CASSQDVSRGRSWNTEAFF
J: TRBJ2-7; V: TRBV21-1; size: .; D: .; DNA: TGTGCCAGCAGCCTCCTTCGCGGACAGGGGCCGCCCTGGGACGAGCAGTACTTC; CDR3: CASSLLRGQGPPWDEQYF
J: TRBJ1-6; V: TRBV19; size: once; D: .; DNA: TGTGCCAGTAGCCTCCTTACCGCCCTGGGTTCACCCCTCCACTTT; CDR3: CASSLLTALGSPLHF
J: TRBJ2-2; V: TRBV11-3; size: .; D: .; DNA: TGTGCCAGCAGCTCCTGGACAGAAAACACCGGGGAGCTGTTTTTT; CDR3: CASSSWTENTGELFF
J: TRBJ1-1; V: TRBV20-1; size: .; D: .; DNA: TGCAGTGCTAGGATGAACACTGAAGCTTTCTTT; CDR3: CSARMNTEAFF
J: TRBJ2-7; V: TRBV4-1; size: .; D: TRBD1; DNA: TGCGCCAGCAGCGCAAGGACAGGCAGTGACTACGAGCAGTACTTC; CDR3: CASSARTGSDYEQYF